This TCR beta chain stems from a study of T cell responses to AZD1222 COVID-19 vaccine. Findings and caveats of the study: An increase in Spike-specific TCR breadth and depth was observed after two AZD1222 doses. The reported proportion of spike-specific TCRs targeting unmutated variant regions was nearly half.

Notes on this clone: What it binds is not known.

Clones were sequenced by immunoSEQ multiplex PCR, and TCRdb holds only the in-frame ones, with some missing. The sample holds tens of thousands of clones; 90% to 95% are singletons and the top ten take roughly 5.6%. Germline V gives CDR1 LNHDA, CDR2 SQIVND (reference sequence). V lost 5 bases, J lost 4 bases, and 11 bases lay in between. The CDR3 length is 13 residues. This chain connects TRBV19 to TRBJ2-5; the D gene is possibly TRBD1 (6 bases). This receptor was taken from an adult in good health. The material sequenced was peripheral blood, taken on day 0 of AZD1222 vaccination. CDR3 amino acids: CASSVTGTETQYF. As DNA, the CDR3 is TGTGCCAGTAGTGTTACAGGGACAGAGACCCAGTACTTC.